The entry below gives a single T cell receptor (beta chain) sequence along with its context. The antigen it recognizes is unknown. No base-level quality is on record; no much larger clone is a single base apart. TCRbeta CDR3 regions were amplified from genomic DNA using the immunoSEQ Assay, a bias-controlled multiplex PCR. As for the authors' bioinformatics: Nucleated cell counts per sample were estimated from amplification of reference gene primers within the assay. To quantify the absolute abundance of each unique TCRbeta CDR3 rearrangement, sequence reads were collapsed and filtered. For each sample, productive Simpson clonality was calculated by taking the square root of Simpson's diversity index across productive rearrangements. TCRdb took this table from immuneACCESS and kept in-frame rearrangements with V and J called. Such tables lack part of the clones; where checked against another copy, unresolved V genes explain under half of the gap, and the rest is unexplained. Clonal size and the V and J genes are those of that table, whereas D and trimming came from the DNA. This sample has some 200,000 clones in its table, and nearly 80% of those were observed once. The ten largest clones add up to around 24% of the sample.

CDR1 and CDR2 (MNHEY, SVGEGT) derive from the germline V gene. From V the trimming removes 6 bases and from J it removes 8 bases, while the gene matches leave 19 bases of the junction unaccounted for. From cysteine to phenylalanine, the CDR3 is 18 amino acids long. CDR3 DNA is the only sequence kept; it has 54 bases, read in frame from the first base. Whole blood was collected in K2EDTA tubes by collaborating institutions according to the institutions' own protocols. For TCRbeta analysis, collaborators shipped samples in one of three forms: frozen whole blood, isolated PBMCs, or DNA extracted from either of those sample types. This record comes from a study of blood T cell repertoires in COVID-19 (dated by TCRdb to between 2020 and 2021). About the full investigation: The collaborator samples originated in the United States, Italy and Spain and spanned the acute and convalescent phases of COVID-19. The material from the prospective study consisted of cDNA or gDNA derived from T cells, B-cell-depleted T cells, or PBMCs. Subjects who had been exposed to COVID-19, were actively infected with it, or had recovered from it provided the deeply sampled blood TCRbeta repertoires that made up the dataset. The repertoires were released in a freely available public database meant as a resource for research on the immune response to SARS-CoV-2. The samples were drawn from two sources: the first 160 participants of the ongoing ImmuneRACE study, and 1,000 to 1,500 subjects contributed by 6 global collaborators. Sample metadata almost always included a de-identified subject ID, COVID-19 status, age in years and sex. HLA class I and class II types, where available, came from metadata supplied by the sample provider rather than from assay-based typing.

Summary of the overall study and its limitations: The quantity of clinical and demographic metadata differed by source and by participant and was supplied without curation.

The chain couples TRBV6-2 or TRBV6-3 to TRBJ2-1; 10 central bases correspond to TRBD2. The sequence came from a woman between 70 and 85 years old with acute or convalescent COVID-19. Input material: peripheral blood. The sequence in DNA is TGTGCCAGCAGCGTCGGGAGTAGCGGGAGGCCCGGAGTGGATGAGCAGTTCTTC. This gives the protein CASSVGSSGRPGVDEQFF.